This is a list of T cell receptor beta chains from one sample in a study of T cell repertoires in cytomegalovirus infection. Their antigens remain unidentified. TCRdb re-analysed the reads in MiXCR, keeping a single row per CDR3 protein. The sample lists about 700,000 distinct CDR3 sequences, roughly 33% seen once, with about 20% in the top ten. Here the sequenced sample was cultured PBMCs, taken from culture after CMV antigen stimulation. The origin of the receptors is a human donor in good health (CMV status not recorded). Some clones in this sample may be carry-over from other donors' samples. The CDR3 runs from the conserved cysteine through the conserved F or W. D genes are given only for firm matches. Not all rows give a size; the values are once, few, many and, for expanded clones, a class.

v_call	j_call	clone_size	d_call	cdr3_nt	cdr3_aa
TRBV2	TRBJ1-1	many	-	TGTGCCAGCAGTGGGGGGAACACTGAAGCTTTCTTT	CASSGGNTEAFF
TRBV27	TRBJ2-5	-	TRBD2	TGTGCCAGCAGTTTAGAGAGCGGGAGTGGGGAAGAGACCCAGTACTTC	CASSLESGSGEETQYF
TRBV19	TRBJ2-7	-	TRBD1	TGTGCCAGTACCCCCCGAGGACAGGGCTCCGTTACTTCTCCTCCGAGGACTTACGAGCAGTACTTC	CASTPRGQGSVTSPPRTYEQYF
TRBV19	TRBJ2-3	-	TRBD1	TGTGCCAGTAGGATGGGGACAGACACAGATACGCAGTATTTT	CASRMGTDTDTQYF
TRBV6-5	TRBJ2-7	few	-	TGTGCCAGCAGTCGGGGACTGAACGGGGAGCAGTACTTC	CASSRGLNGEQYF
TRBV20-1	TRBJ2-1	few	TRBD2	TGCAGTGCTAGAATGGCGGGGGGGGTCCATGAGCAGTTCTTC	CSARMAGGVHEQFF
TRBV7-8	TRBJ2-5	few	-	TGTGCCAGCAGCCGGACTGGGGGAAGGGGAGAGACCCAGTACTTC	CASSRTGGRGETQYF
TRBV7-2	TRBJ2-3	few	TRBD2	TGTGCCAGCAGCCTCGCGGGGACTACCTATACGCAGTATTTT	CASSLAGTTYTQYF
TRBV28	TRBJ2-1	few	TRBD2	TGTGCCAGCAGGGGGGGGGGACTGTCAGCGGGGGAGCAGTTCTTC	CASRGGGLSAGEQFF
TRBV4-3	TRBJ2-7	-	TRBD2	TGCGCCAGCAGCCGGACTAGCGGGGGGCTGGAGCAGTACTTC	CASSRTSGGLEQYF
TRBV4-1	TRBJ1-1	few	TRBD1	TGCGCCAGCAGCCAGAGACAGGGAGTCAACACTGAAGCTTTCTTT	CASSQRQGVNTEAFF
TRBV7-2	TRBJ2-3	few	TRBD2	TGTGCCAGCAGACCTCCGGGACTAGCGGGTTTTTGGGATACGCAGTATTTT	CASRPPGLAGFWDTQYF
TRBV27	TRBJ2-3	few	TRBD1	TGTGCCAGCTCACCGAGGACAGGGCGGGATACGCAGTATTTT	CASSPRTGRDTQYF
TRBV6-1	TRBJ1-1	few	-	TGTGCCAGCAGTCTCGAAAGGCGTGACACTGAAGCTTTCTTT	CASSLERRDTEAFF
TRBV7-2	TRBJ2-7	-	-	TGTGCCAGCAGCTTAGGTGCGGGCGGGATCGGTGAGCAGTACTTC	CASSLGAGGIGEQYF
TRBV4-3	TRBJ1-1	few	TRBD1	TGCGCCAGCAGCCGTACGGGACAGGGGACTGAAGCTTTCTTT	CASSRTGQGTEAFF
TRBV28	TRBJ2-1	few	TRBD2	TGTGCCAGCAGTTCCTCTAGCGGGGGGCCCTACAATGAGCAGTTCTTC	CASSSSSGGPYNEQFF
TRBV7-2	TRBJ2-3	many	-	TGTGCCAGCAGCCGCCGGGCCGGCAGCACAGATACGCAGTATTTT	CASSRRAGSTDTQYF
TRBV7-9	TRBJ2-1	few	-	TGTGCCAGCGCGAGGCAGGGCCTTGAACATGAGCAGTTCTTC	CASARQGLEHEQFF
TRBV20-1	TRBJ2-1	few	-	TGCAGTGCTAGTCTGGCGAGGTCCTACAATGAGCAGTTCTTC	CSASLARSYNEQFF
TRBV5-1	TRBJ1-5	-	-	TGCGCCAGCAGCTTGGGGGGCAGGGGTGATGGTCAGCCCCAGCATTTT	CASSLGGRGDGQPQHF
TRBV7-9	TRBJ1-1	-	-	TGTGCCAGCAGCTTATTTGGGGAAACTGAAGCTTTCTTT	CASSLFGETEAFF
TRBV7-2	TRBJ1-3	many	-	TGTGCCAGCAGCGCCCGACAGGTTATCTCTGGAAACACCATATATTTT	CASSARQVISGNTIYF
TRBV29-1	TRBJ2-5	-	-	TGCAGCGGATCCGGACAGCAAGAGACCCAGTACTTC	CSGSGQQETQYF
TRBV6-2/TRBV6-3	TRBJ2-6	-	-	TGTGCCAGCGGAGTACGACTCTCCGGGGCCAACGTCCTGACTTTC	CASGVRLSGANVLTF
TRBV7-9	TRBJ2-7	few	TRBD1	TGTGCCAGCACTTCGGACAGGAGGACCTACGAGCAGTACTTC	CASTSDRRTYEQYF
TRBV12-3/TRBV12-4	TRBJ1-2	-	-	TGTGCCAGCAGCCCGGACGGGTTAAGCTATGGCTACACCTTC	CASSPDGLSYGYTF
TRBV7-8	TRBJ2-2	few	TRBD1	TGTGCCACCTTACAGGGGACGAACACCGGGGAGCTGTTTTTT	CATLQGTNTGELFF
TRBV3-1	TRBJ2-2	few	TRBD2	TGTGCCAGCAGCCAAGTGGCTAGCGGGGTAAACACCGGGGAGCTGTTTTTT	CASSQVASGVNTGELFF
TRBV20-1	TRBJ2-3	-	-	TGCAGTGTTGAGCCGGTTGGGACAGATACGCAGTATTTT	CSVEPVGTDTQYF